A single sample gave rise to the 10 T cell receptor beta chains below, sequenced in a study of cytomegalovirus exposure and HLA in healthy donors. Sequencing used immunoSEQ multiplex PCR; TCRdb keeps in-frame clones, though not all of them. This table has over 60,000 clones, 95% appearing once. What was sequenced was PBMCs. Source of these receptors: a man between 18 and 35 years old in good health and CMV-seronegative.

The J gene is TRBJ2-2, the V gene TRBV9; perhaps TRBD2 as D (5 bases). The V end was cut by 4 bases, the J end by 3 bases, with 10 bases between. The CDR3 is made up of 14 amino acids. Germline V gene lookup returns CDR1 SGDLS and CDR2 YYNGEE. This CDR3 is CASSFGLYTGELFF. The DNA of the CDR3 is TGTGCCAGCAGCTTCGGACTGTACACCGGGGAGCTGTTTTTT.

The V call is TRBV7-2, the J call TRBJ2-5; D ambiguous. CDR1 and CDR2 from the germline V gene are SGHTA and FQGNSA. This CDR3 contains 11 residues. The V end was cut by 3 bases, the J end by 5 bases, with 4 bases between. The CDR3 region has the DNA TGTGCCAGCAGCTTCAGGGAGACCCAGTACTTC. It translates to CASSFRETQYF.

This clone has just one count. This chain joins TRBV19 and TRBJ1-1; 7 bases are shared with TRBD1. The germline gives CDR1 LNHDA, CDR2 SQIVND (reference sequence). The CDR3 has 13 residues. V dropped 10 bases and J dropped 8; count of bases not matched to a gene: 13. CDR3 in DNA: TGTGCCACCGCCAATGTGGACAGGCCAGAAGCTTTCTTT. Translating it yields CATANVDRPEAFF.

The chain joins TRBV27 to TRBJ2-3; D possibly corresponds to TRBD2 (6 bases). The CDR3 totals 16 residues. Germline V gene sequence: CDR1 MNHEY, CDR2 SMNVEV (reference sequence). The V end lost 7 bases, the J end lost 2 bases, and 19 bases lay between the germline ends. For the CDR3, the DNA is TGTGCCAGCACCGAACTCTGGACTACCTCCACAGATACGCAGTATTTT. Its translation is CASTELWTTSTDTQYF.

The CDR3 DNA follows: TGCAGCTCCTCAGTGGGGACAGCCGATGGCTACACCTTC. Translating gives CSSSVGTADGYTF. The rearrangement joins TRBV29-1 to TRBJ1-2; 7 positions agree with TRBD1. Trimming took 8 bases from V and 6 from J; bases not matched to a gene: 12. The CDR3 runs to 13 residues. The germline V gene has CDR1 SQVTM and CDR2 ANQGSEA.

The V and J genes are TRBV2 and TRBJ2-7; possible D gene TRBD2, 7 bases. There are 15 residues in the CDR3. The ends were cut back, 6 bases at V and 1 base at J, with 16 bases in the middle. From germline, CDR1 is SNHLY and CDR2 FYNNEI. The CDR3 is CASSLGGGQSYEQYF. The DNA for the CDR3 is TGTGCCAGCAGCCTAGGGGGGGGCCAGTCCTACGAGCAGTACTTC.

J is TRBJ2-7 and V is TRBV15; no firm D call. The germline CDR1 and CDR2 sequences are LNHNV and YYDKDF (reference sequence). Trimming shortened V by 3 bases and J by 5 bases, and 8 bases separated the two germline ends. The length of the CDR3 is 12 residues. CDR3 sequence: CATSRTSDEQYF. CDR3 coding DNA: TGTGCCACCAGCAGGACATCGGACGAGCAGTACTTC.

This chain connects TRBV11-2 to TRBJ2-3; tentatively, D is TRBD1 (6 bases). Germline CDR1 reads SGHAT; CDR2 reads FQNNGV. The V end lost 1 base, the J end lost 2 bases, and 10 bases lay between the germline ends. The CDR3 is made up of 15 amino acids. The CDR3 spells CASSLGQGLTDTQYF. The CDR3, as DNA: TGTGCCAGCAGCTTAGGTCAGGGGCTCACAGATACGCAGTATTTT.

The rearrangement uses TRBV4-3 and TRBJ1-4; maybe TRBD1 (5 bases). The germline V gene has CDR1 LGHNA and CDR2 YSLEER. The germline V and J ends were trimmed by 0 bases and 8 bases, with 16 bases remaining between them. CDR3 length: 16 amino acids. CDR3 in amino acids: CASSQDLGRASEKLFF. CDR3 coding DNA: TGCGCCAGCAGCCAAGATCTAGGCAGGGCGAGCGAAAAACTGTTTTTT.

J is TRBJ2-7 and V is TRBV7-8; no clear D. Trimming took off 3 bases at V and 1 base at J, with 4 bases between the two ends. Germline loops: CDR1 SGHVS, CDR2 FQNEAQ. This CDR3 has 12 residues. CDR3 DNA sequence: TGTGCCAGCAGCTTTACTTCCTACGAGCAGTACTTC. It is translated as CASSFTSYEQYF.